Listed below are T cell receptor beta chains from one sample, sequenced in a study of blood T cell repertoires in COVID-19. Measured with immunoSEQ multiplex PCR; TCRdb has only the in-frame clones, and not every one. The sample carries 39,000 or so clones, approximately 85% recorded once. The specimen sequenced was peripheral blood. Source of these receptors: a man aged 35 to 55 with active or convalescent COVID-19. Both conserved end residues are trimmed from each CDR3. The size field is filled for only some rows; it gives once, few, many or a size class.

J gene	clone size	V gene	CDR3 protein
TRBJ2-1	.	TRBV6-6	ASSYPTGYNEQF
TRBJ2-7	.	TRBV30	AWSYREGEQY
TRBJ2-7	once	TRBV7-9	ASSLSAENGYEQY
TRBJ2-5	.	TRBV7-2	ASSLQRGAQETQY
TRBJ1-5	.	TRBV6-5	ASRGGNQPQH
TRBJ2-3	.	TRBV10-3	AIQGTGLTDTQY
TRBJ1-2	.	TRBV29-1	SVAIGDGYT
TRBJ2-5	.	TRBV5-1	ASSVQGAQETQY
TRBJ2-1	.	TRBV2	ASITQRTGVGNEQF
TRBJ2-4	.	TRBV4-2	ASSQDERAGKNIQY
TRBJ1-2	once	TRBV5-6	ASTHGGEDGYT
TRBJ2-3	.	TRBV7-3	ASSSGLAGGTQY
TRBJ2-7	once	TRBV6-4	ASSRPGLSAGYEQY
TRBJ2-3	.	TRBV24-1	ATSAQRDTDTQY
TRBJ2-2	.	TRBV27	ASSPPQGGWGELF
TRBJ1-1	.	TRBV28	ASSRGGGNTEAF
TRBJ2-4	.	TRBV27	ASREGQGQAKNIQY
TRBJ2-7	.	TRBV30	AWSEGTGRLSHEQY
TRBJ2-1	once	TRBV27	ASSGTSGTDEQF
TRBJ1-5	once	TRBV12-3/TRBV12-4	ASSPSTLGPQH
TRBJ1-2	.	TRBV28	ASSPWGQDQPNSGYT
TRBJ2-7	.	TRBV7-9	ASSLVAGVGHEQY
TRBJ2-2	.	TRBV3-1/TRBV3-2	ASSLNRGFGELF
TRBJ2-7	.	TRBV19	ASSIVGLAGYEQY